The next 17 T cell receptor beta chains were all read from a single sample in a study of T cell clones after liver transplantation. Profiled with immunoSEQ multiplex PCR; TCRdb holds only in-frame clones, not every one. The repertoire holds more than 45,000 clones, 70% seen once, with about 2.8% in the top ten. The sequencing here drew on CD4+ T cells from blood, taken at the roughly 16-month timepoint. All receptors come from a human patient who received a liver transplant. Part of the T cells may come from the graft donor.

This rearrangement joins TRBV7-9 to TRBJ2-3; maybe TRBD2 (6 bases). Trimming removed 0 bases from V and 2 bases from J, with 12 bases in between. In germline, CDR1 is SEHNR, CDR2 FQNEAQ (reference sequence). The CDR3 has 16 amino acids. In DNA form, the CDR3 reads TGTGCCAGCAGCTTAGCGCTGGCGGGAATCACAGATACGCAGTATTTT. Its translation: CASSLALAGITDTQYF. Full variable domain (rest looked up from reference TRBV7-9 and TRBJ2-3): DTGVSQNPRHKITKRGQNVTFRCDPISEHNRLYWYRQTLGQGPEFLTYFQNEAQLEKSRLLSDRFSAERPKGSFSTLEIQRTEQGDSAMYLCASSLALAGITDTQYFGPGTRLTVL.

CDR3 DNA: TGTGCCAGCAGCCTAAGGCCGATGGGGGGGGCCACAGATACGCAGTATTTT. Protein product: CASSLRPMGGATDTQYF. The rearrangement links TRBV7-2 to TRBJ2-3, with TRBD2 as a possible D gene (7 bases). The germline gives CDR1 SGHTA, CDR2 FQGNSA. Trimming took off 5 bases at V and 2 bases at J, with 20 bases between the two ends. The CDR3 length is 17 residues.

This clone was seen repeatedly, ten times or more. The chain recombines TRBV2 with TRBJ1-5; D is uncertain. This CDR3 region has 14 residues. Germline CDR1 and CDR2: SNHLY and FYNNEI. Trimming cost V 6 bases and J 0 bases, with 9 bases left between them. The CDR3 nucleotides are TGTGCCAGCAGCGACGGTTATAGCAATCAGCCCCAGCATTTT. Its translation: CASSDGYSNQPQHF.

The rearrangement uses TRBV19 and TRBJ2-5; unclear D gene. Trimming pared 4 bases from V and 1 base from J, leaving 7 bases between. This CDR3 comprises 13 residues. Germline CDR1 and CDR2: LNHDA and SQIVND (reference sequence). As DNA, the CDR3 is TGTGCCAGTAGTAGGGCGCTCCAAGAGACCCAGTACTTC. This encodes CASSRALQETQYF.

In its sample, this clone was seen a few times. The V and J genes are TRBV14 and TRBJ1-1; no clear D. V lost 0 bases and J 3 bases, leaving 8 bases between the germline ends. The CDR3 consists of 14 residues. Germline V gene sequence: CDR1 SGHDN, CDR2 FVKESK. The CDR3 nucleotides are TGTGCCAGCAGCCAAGATCCTGGGGACACTGAAGCTTTCTTT. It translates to CASSQDPGDTEAFF.

The CDR3 DNA reads TGTGCCAGCAGAGGGACTACGAACACCGGGGAGCTGTTTTTT. It specifies CASRGTTNTGELFF. V gene TRBV7-8 combines with J gene TRBJ2-2; 7 positions match TRBD2. The CDR3 totals 14 residues. Unmatched junction bases numbered 1, after V lost 6 bases and J lost 0 bases. CDR1 is SGHVS, CDR2 FQNEAQ, per germline. Full variable domain (missing parts from reference TRBV7-8 and TRBJ2-2): GAGVSQSPRYKVAKRGQDVALRCDPISGHVSLFWYQQALGQGPEFLTYFQNEAQLDKSGLPSDRFFAERPEGSVSTLKIQRTQQEDSAVYLCASRGTTNTGELFFGEGSRLTVL.

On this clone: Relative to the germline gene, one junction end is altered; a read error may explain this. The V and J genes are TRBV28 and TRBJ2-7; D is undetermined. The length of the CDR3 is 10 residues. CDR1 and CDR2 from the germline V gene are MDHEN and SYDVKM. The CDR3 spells CASSSFEQYF. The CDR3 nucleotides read TGTGCCAGCAGTTCCTTCGAGCAGTACTTC.

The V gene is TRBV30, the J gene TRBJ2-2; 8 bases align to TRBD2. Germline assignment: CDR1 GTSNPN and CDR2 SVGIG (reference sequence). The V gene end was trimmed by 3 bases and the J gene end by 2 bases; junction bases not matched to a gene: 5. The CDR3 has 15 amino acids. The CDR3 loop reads CAWSTSGENTGELFF. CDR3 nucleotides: TGTGCCTGGAGCACTAGCGGAGAAAACACCGGGGAGCTGTTTTTT.

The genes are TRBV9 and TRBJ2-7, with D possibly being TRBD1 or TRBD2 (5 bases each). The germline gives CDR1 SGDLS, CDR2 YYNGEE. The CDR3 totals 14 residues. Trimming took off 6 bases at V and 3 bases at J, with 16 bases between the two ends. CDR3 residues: CASTSGRFGYEQYV. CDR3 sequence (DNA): TGTGCCAGCACCTCGGGACGCTTCGGCTACGAGCAGTACGTC.

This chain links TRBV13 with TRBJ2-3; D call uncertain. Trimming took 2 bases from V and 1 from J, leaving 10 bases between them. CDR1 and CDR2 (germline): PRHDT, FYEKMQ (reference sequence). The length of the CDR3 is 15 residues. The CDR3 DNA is TGTGCCAGCAGCTTATTGGTTGTTGGCACAGATACGCAGTATTTT. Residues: CASSLLVVGTDTQYF.

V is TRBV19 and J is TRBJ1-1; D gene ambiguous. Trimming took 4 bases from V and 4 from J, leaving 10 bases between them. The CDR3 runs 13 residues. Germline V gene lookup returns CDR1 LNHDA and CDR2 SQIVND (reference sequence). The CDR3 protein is CASSKQQSTEAFF. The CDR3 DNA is TGTGCCAGTAGTAAACAGCAGAGCACTGAAGCTTTCTTT.

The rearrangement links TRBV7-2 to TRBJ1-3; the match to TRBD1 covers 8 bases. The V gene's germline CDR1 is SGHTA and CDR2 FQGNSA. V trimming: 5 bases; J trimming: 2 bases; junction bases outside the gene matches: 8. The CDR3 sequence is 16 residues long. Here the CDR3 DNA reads TGTGCCAGCAGCGGACAGCAGGGGGCTCCTGGAAACACCATATATTTT. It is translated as CASSGQQGAPGNTIYF.

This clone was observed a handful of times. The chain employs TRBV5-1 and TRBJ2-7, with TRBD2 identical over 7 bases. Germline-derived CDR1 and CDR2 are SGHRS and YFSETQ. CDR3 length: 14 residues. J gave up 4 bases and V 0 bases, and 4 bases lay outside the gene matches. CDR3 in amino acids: CASSLDGGGYEQYF. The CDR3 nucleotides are TGCGCCAGCAGCTTGGATGGGGGAGGGTACGAGCAGTACTTC.

As DNA, the CDR3 is TGCGCCAGCAGCTTGGAGGGCAGGGGGCTCTATGGCTACACCTTC. It is translated as CASSLEGRGLYGYTF. The chain is built from TRBV5-1 and TRBJ1-2; TRBD1 aligns across 8 bases. The CDR3 loop spans 15 amino acids. J lost 4 bases, V lost 0 bases, and 5 bases had no gene match. Germline V gives CDR1 SGHRS, CDR2 YFSETQ.

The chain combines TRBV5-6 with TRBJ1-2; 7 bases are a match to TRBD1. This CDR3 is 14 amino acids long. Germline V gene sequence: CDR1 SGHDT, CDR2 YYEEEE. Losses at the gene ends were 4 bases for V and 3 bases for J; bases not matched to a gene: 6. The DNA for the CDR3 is TGTGCCAGCAGCGTACAGGGGCCCCACTATGGCTACACCTTC. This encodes CASSVQGPHYGYTF.

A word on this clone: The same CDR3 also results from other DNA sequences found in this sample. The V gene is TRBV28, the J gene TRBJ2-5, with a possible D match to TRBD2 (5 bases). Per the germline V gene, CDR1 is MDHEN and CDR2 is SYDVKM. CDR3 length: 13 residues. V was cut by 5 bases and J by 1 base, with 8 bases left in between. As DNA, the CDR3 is TGTGCCAGCAGTAAAGCGGCCCAAGAGACCCAGTACTTC. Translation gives CASSKAAQETQYF. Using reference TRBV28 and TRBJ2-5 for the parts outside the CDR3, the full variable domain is DVKVTQSSRYLVKRTGEKVFLECVQDMDHENMFWYRQDPGLGLRLIYFSYDVKMKEKGDIPEGYSVSREKKERFSLILESASTNQTSMYLCASSKAAQETQYFGPGTRLLVL.

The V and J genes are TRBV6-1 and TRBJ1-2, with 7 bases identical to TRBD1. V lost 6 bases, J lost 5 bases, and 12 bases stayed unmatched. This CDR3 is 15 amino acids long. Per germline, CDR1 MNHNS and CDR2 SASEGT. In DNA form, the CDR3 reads TGTGCCAGCAGAAGCGGGGACAGCCTCGGGTATGGCTACACCTTC. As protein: CASRSGDSLGYGYTF.